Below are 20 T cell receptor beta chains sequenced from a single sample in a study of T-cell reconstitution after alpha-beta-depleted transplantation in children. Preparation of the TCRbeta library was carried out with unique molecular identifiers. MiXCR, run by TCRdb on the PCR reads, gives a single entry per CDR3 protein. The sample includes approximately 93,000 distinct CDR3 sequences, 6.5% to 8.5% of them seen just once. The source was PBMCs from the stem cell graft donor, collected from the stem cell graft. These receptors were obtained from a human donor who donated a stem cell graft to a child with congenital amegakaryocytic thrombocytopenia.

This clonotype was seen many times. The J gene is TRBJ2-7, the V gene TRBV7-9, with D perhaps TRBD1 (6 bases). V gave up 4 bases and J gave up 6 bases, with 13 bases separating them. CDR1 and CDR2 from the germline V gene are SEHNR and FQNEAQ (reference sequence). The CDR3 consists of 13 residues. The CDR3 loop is CASSSRQAPEQYF. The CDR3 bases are TGTGCCAGCAGCTCCCGACAGGCACCCGAGCAGTACTTC. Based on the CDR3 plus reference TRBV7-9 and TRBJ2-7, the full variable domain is DTGVSQNPRHKITKRGQNVTFRCDPISEHNRLYWYRQTLGQGPEFLTYFQNEAQLEKSRLLSDRFSAERPKGSFSTLEIQRTEQGDSAMYLCASSSRQAPEQYFGPGTRLTVT.

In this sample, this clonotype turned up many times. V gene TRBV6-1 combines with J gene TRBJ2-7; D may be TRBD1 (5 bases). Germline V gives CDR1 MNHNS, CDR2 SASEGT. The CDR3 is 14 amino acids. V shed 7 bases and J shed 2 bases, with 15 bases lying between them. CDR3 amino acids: CASTENTGTYEQYF. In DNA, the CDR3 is TGTGCCAGCACCGAAAACACAGGAACCTACGAGCAGTACTTC.

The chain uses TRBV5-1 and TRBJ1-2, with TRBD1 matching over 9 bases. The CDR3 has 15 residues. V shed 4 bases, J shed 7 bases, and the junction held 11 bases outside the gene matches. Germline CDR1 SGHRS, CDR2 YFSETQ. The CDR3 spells CASSAGTGRKSGYTF. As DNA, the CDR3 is TGCGCCAGCAGCGCCGGGACAGGGAGGAAGAGTGGCTACACCTTC.

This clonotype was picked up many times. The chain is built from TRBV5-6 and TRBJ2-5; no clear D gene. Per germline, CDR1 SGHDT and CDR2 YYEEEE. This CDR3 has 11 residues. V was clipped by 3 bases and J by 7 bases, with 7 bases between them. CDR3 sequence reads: CASSSSGTQYF. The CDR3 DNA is TGTGCCAGCAGCTCCTCGGGGACCCAGTACTTC. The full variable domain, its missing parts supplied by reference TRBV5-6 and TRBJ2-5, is DAGVTQSPTHLIKTRGQQVTLRCSPKSGHDTVSWYQQALGQGPQFIFQYYEEEERQRGNFPDRFSGHQFPNYSSELNVNALLLGDSALYLCASSSSGTQYFGPGTRLLVL.

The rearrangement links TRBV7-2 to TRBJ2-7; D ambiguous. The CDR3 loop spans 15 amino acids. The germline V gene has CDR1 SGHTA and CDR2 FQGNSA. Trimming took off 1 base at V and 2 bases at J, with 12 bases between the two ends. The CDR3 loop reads CASSLGHSETYEQYF. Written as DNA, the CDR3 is TGTGCCAGCAGCTTAGGTCACAGTGAAACCTACGAGCAGTACTTC.

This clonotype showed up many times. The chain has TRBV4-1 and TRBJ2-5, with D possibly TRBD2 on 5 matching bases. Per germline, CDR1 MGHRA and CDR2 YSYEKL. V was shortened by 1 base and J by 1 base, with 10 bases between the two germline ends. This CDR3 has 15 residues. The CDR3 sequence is CASSQVMRVQETQYF. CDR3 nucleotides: TGCGCCAGCAGCCAAGTAATGAGGGTCCAAGAGACCCAGTACTTC.

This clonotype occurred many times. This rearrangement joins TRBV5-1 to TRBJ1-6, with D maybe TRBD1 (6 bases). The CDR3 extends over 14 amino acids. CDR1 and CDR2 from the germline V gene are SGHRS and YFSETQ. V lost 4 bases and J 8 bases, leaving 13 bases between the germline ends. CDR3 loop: CASSLRGRDSPLHF. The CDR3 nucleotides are TGCGCCAGCAGCCTCAGGGGAAGGGATTCACCCCTCCACTTT. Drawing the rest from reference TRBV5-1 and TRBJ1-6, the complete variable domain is KAGVTQTPRYLIKTRGQQVTLSCSPISGHRSVSWYQQTPGQGLQFLFEYFSETQRNKGNFPGRFSGRQFSNSRSEMNVSTLELGDSALYLCASSLRGRDSPLHFGNGTRLTVT.

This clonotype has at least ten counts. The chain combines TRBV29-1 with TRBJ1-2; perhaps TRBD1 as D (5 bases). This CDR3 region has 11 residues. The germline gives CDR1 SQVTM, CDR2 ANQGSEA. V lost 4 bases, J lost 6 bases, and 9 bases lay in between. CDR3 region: CSVGGLDGYTF. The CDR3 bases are TGCAGCGTTGGGGGCCTCGATGGCTACACCTTC. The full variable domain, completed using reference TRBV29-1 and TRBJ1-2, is SAVISQKPSRDICQRGTSLTIQCQVDSQVTMMFWYRQQPGQSLTLIATANQGSEATYESGFVIDKFPISRPNLTFSTLTVSNMSPEDSSIYLCSVGGLDGYTFGSGTRLTVV.

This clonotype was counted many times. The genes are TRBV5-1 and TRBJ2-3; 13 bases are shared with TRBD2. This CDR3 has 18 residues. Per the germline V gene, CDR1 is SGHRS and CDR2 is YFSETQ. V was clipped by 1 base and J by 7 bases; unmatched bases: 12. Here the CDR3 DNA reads TGCGCCAGCAGCTTGCTCGGCGGGACTAGCGGGGAAGAGCATACGCAGTATTTT. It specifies CASSLLGGTSGEEHTQYF.

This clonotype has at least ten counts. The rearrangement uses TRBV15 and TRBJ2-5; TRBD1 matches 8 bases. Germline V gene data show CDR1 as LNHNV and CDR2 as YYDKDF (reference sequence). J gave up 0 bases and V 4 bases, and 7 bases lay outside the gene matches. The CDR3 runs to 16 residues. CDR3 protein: CATSNRQGWDQETQYF. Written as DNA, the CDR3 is TGTGCCACCAGCAACCGACAGGGGTGGGACCAAGAGACCCAGTACTTC. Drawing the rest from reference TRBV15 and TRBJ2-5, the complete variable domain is DAMVIQNPRYQVTQFGKPVTLSCSQTLNHNVMYWYQQKSSQAPKLLFHYYDKDFNNEADTPDNFQSRRPNTSFCFLDIRSPGLGDTAMYLCATSNRQGWDQETQYFGPGTRLLVL.

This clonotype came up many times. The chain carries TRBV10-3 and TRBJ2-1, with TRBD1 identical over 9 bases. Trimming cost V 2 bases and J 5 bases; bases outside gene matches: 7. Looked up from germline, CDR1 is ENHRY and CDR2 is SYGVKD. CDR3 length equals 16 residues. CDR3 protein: CAISESRDRDDNEQFF. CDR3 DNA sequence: TGTGCCATCAGTGAGAGCCGGGACAGGGATGACAATGAGCAGTTCTTC.

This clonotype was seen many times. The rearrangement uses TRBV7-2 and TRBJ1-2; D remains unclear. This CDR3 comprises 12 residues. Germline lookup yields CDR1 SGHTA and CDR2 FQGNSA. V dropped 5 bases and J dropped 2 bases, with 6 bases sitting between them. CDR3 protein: CASSGRNYGYTF. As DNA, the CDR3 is TGTGCCAGCAGCGGCAGGAACTATGGCTACACCTTC.

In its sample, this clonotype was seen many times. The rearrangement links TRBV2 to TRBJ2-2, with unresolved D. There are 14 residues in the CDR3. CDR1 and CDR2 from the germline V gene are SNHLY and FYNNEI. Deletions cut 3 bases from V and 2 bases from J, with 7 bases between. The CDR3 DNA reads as TGTGCCAGCAGTGAGGGTCGTAACACCGGGGAGCTGTTTTTT. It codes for CASSEGRNTGELFF.

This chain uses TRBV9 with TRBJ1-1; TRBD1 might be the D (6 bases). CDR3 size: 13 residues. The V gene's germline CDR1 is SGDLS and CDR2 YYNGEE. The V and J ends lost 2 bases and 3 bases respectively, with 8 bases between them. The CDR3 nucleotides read TGTGCCAGCAGCGTCTCAGGGGACACTGAAGCTTTCTTT. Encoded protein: CASSVSGDTEAFF.

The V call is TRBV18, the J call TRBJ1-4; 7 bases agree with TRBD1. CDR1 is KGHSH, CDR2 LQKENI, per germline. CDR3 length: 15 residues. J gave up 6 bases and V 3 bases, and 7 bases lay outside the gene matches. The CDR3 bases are TGTGCCAGCTCACCGGCGACAGGGCCGGATGAAAAACTGTTTTTT. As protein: CASSPATGPDEKLFF.

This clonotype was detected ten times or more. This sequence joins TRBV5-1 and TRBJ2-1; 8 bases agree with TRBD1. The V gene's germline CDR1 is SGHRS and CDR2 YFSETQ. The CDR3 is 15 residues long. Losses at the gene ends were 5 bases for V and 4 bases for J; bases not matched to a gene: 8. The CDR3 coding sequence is TGCGCCAGCAGTTCCGGGACAGGAGCTTACAATGAGCAGTTCTTC. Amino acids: CASSSGTGAYNEQFF. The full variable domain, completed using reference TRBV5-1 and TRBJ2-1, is KAGVTQTPRYLIKTRGQQVTLSCSPISGHRSVSWYQQTPGQGLQFLFEYFSETQRNKGNFPGRFSGRQFSNSRSEMNVSTLELGDSALYLCASSSGTGAYNEQFFGPGTRLTVL.

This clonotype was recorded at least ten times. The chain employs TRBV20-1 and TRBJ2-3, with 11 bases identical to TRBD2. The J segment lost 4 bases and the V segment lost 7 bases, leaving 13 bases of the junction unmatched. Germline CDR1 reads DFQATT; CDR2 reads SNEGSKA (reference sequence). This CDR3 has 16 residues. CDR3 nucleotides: TGCAGTGTTACAATAGCGGGAGGGCAGATGTCAGATACGCAGTATTTT. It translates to CSVTIAGGQMSDTQYF.

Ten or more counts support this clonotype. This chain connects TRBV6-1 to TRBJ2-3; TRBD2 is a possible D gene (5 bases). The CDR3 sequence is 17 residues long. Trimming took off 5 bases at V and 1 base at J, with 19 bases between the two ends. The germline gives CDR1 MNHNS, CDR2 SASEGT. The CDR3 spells CASSRTLLGDGTDTQYF. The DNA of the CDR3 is TGTGCCAGCAGTCGTACCCTGTTGGGAGACGGCACAGATACGCAGTATTTT.

The CDR3 region is CASSTGLNSPLHF. CDR3 sequence (DNA): TGTGCCAGCAGTACAGGGCTGAATTCACCCCTCCACTTT. The genes are TRBV27 and TRBJ1-6; maybe TRBD1 (6 bases). This CDR3 region has 13 residues. Trimming removed 5 bases at V and 7 bases at J, with 9 bases between. In germline, CDR1 is MNHEY, CDR2 SMNVEV (reference sequence).

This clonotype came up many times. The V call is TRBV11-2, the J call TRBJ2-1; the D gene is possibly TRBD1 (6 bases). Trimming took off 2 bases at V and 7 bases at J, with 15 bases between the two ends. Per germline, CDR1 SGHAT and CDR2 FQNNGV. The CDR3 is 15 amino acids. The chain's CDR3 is CASSLHGTGINEQFF. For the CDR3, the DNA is TGTGCCAGCAGCTTACACGGAACAGGGATAAATGAGCAGTTCTTC.